The 9 T cell receptor beta chains presented below share a single source sample, sequenced in a study of blood T cell repertoires in COVID-19. The assay was immunoSEQ multiplex PCR, and TCRdb's table has in-frame clones only and misses some. The table lists around 180,000 clones, 88% of them singletons, with roughly 26% in the top ten. Material: peripheral blood. These receptor sequences come from a man aged 60-69 years with acute or convalescent COVID-19.

The rearrangement uses TRBV5-8 and TRBJ1-2, with 10 bases that match TRBD1. CDR3 size: 16 residues. After removal of 2 bases from V and 8 bases from J, the junction contained 12 bases not matched to a gene. Germline V gives CDR1 SGHTS, CDR2 YDEGEE. The CDR3 spells CASSFSWGQGFGGYTF. The CDR3 DNA reads TGTGCCAGCAGCTTTAGTTGGGGACAGGGGTTCGGAGGCTACACCTTC.

The rearrangement uses TRBV10-3 and TRBJ2-6, with D possibly TRBD2 on 6 matching bases. The CDR3 length is 18 residues. Germline loops: CDR1 ENHRY, CDR2 SYGVKD. Trimming removed 0 bases at V and 0 bases at J, with 12 bases between. The CDR3 region is CAISESVGGISGANVLTF. In DNA form, the CDR3 reads TGTGCCATCAGTGAGTCTGTAGGAGGGATCTCTGGGGCCAACGTCCTGACTTTC.

The chain couples TRBV5-6 to TRBJ2-5; 8 bases map to TRBD1. CDR1 and CDR2 from the germline V gene are SGHDT and YYEEEE. The V segment lost 6 bases and the J segment 5 bases; nucleotides outside the gene matches: 12. CDR3 length: 15 amino acids. The CDR3, as DNA: TGTGCCAGCACCACCCCAGGGGGCTCGGGGGAGACCCAGTACTTC. Amino acid sequence: CASTTPGGSGETQYF.

The chain links TRBV2 to TRBJ2-1; 7 positions match TRBD1. With V trimmed by 5 bases and J by 15 bases, 7 bases remained unmatched. Germline V lookup: CDR1 SNHLY, CDR2 FYNNEI. CDR3 length: 11 residues. The DNA for the CDR3 is TGTGCCAGCAGTTTTGACAGGGAATCGTTCTTC. It specifies CASSFDRESFF. Filled out from reference TRBV2 and TRBJ2-1, the complete variable domain reads EPEVTQTPSHQVTQMGQEVILRCVPISNHLYFYWYRQILGQKVEFLVSFYNNEISEKSEIFDDQFSVERPDGSNFTLKIRSTKLEDSAMYFCASSFDRESFFGPGTRLTVL.

This chain connects TRBV6-5 to TRBJ2-5; no firm D call. The V gene lost 6 bases and the J gene lost 3 bases, with 11 bases spanning the gap. The CDR3 loop spans 13 amino acids. The germline CDR1 and CDR2 sequences are MNHEY and SVGAGI. The CDR3 region has the DNA TGTGCCAGCAGACACAGAGCCGAAGAGACCCAGTACTTC. This codes for CASRHRAEETQYF.

V usage is TRBV2 and J usage is TRBJ2-7; possibly TRBD2 for D (5 bases). Germline values: CDR1 SNHLY, CDR2 FYNNEI. V was clipped by 6 bases and J by 3 bases, with 12 bases between them. The CDR3 is 13 residues long. The CDR3 loop reads CASSPTSLYEQYV. CDR3 DNA: TGTGCCAGCAGCCCTACTAGTCTCTACGAGCAGTACGTC.

CDR3 DNA sequence: TGTGCCAGCATCAGGGGACCGCTCTTTGAGGAGACCCAGTACTTC. Its protein product is CASIRGPLFEETQYF. This chain uses TRBV11-2 with TRBJ2-5; maybe TRBD1 (6 bases). Germline CDR1 SGHAT, CDR2 FQNNGV. Trimming took 7 bases from V and 5 from J, leaving 20 bases between them. The CDR3 consists of 15 residues.

The V and J genes are TRBV5-6 and TRBJ1-5; 8 nucleotides agree with TRBD1. Germline loops: CDR1 SGHDT, CDR2 YYEEEE. Trimming removed 2 bases from V and 0 bases from J; junction bases left unmatched: 4. This CDR3 comprises 16 residues. In nucleotides, the CDR3 is TGTGCCAGCAGCTTCCAGACAGGGGTTAGCAATCAGCCCCAGCATTTT. As protein: CASSFQTGVSNQPQHF. Variable domain in full (rest from reference TRBV5-6 and TRBJ1-5): DAGVTQSPTHLIKTRGQQVTLRCSPKSGHDTVSWYQQALGQGPQFIFQYYEEEERQRGNFPDRFSGHQFPNYSSELNVNALLLGDSALYLCASSFQTGVSNQPQHFGDGTRLSIL.

The V call is TRBV9, the J call TRBJ1-6, with a weak D call TRBD1 (6 bases). Germline V gene lookup returns CDR1 SGDLS and CDR2 YYNGEE. Trimming cost V 2 bases and J 7 bases, with 10 bases left between them. The length of the CDR3 is 14 residues. The CDR3 is CASSVVGQNSPLHF. CDR3 nucleotides: TGTGCCAGCAGCGTCGTAGGACAGAATTCACCCCTCCACTTT.